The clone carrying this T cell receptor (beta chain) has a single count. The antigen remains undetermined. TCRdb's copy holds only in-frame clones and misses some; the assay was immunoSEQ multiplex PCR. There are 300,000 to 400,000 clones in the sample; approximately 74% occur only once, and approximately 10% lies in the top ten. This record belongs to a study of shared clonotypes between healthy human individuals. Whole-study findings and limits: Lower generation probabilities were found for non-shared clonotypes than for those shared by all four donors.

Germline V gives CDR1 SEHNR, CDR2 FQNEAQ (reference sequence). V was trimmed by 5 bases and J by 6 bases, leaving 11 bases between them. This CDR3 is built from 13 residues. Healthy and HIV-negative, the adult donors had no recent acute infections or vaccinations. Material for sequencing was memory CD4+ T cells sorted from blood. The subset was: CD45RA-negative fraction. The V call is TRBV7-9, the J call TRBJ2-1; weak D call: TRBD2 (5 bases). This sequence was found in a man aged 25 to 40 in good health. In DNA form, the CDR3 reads TGTGCCAGCAGCCAATCTCTAGCCAATGAGCAGTTCTTC. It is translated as CASSQSLANEQFF.